A single sample gave rise to the 13 T cell receptor beta chains below, sequenced in a study of vaccination effects on CD4 cells after COVID-19. Their cognate antigens are unknown. TCRdb's table, derived via immunoSEQ multiplex PCR, lists solely in-frame clones and lacks some. Of around 28,000 clones listed, 69% are singletons. Peptide-pool stimulation followed by sequencing identified expanded antigen-specific CD4+ clonotypes in the ViraFEST assay. Isolation of CD4+ T cells took place after 10 days of culture. A PCR test confirmed that the person had SARS-CoV-2 infection between March and December 2020. The sample consisted of CD4+ T cells from PBMCs cultured with SARS-CoV-2 spike peptides, taken before COVID-19 vaccination. These receptors came from a human donor who had a prior SARS-CoV-2 infection.

This rearrangement joins TRBV2 to TRBJ2-5; a weak D match, TRBD2 (7 bases). From germline, CDR1 is SNHLY and CDR2 FYNNEI. V lost 2 bases and J 1 base, leaving 8 bases between the germline ends. The CDR3 has 14 residues. CDR3 nucleotides: TGTGCCAGCAGTGAAAGGGGGGGCCAAGAGACCCAGTACTTC. It codes for CASSERGGQETQYF. Using reference TRBV2 and TRBJ2-5 for the parts outside the CDR3, the full variable domain is EPEVTQTPSHQVTQMGQEVILRCVPISNHLYFYWYRQILGQKVEFLVSFYNNEISEKSEIFDDQFSVERPDGSNFTLKIRSTKLEDSAMYFCASSERGGQETQYFGPGTRLLVL.

This chain links TRBV19 with TRBJ2-6, with D unclear. CDR3 length equals 11 residues. V was cut by 4 bases and J by 5 bases, with 0 bases left in between. The germline gives CDR1 LNHDA, CDR2 SQIVND (reference sequence). The CDR3 coding sequence is TGTGCCAGTAGTAGGGCCAACGTCCTGACTTTC. Translated, it gives CASSRANVLTF.

The chain has TRBV5-6 and TRBJ1-1; tentative D call: TRBD1 (5 bases). Germline assignment: CDR1 SGHDT and CDR2 YYEEEE. V lost 6 bases and J lost 4, with 22 bases in between. The CDR3 has 16 amino acids. The CDR3 DNA follows: TGTGCCAGCACCCCCTCTGGGTACGGGACGTTCACTGAAGCTTTCTTT. Its translation is CASTPSGYGTFTEAFF.

The rearrangement uses TRBV19 and TRBJ2-6, with D possibly being TRBD1 (5 bases). The CDR3 is 19 amino acids. With 4 bases removed from V and 0 bases from J, the gap between germline ends came to 19 bases. Germline V gives CDR1 LNHDA, CDR2 SQIVND (reference sequence). The CDR3 loop is CASSNGDWTTFSGANVLTF. The CDR3 DNA reads as TGTGCCAGTAGTAACGGTGATTGGACAACGTTCTCTGGGGCCAACGTCCTGACTTTC. Full variable domain (outside the CDR3, taken from reference TRBV19 and TRBJ2-6): DGGITQSPKYLFRKEGQNVTLSCEQNLNHDAMYWYRQDPGQGLRLIYYSQIVNDFQKGDIAEGYSVSREKKESFPLTVTSAQKNPTAFYLCASSNGDWTTFSGANVLTFGAGSRLTVL.

This rearrangement joins TRBV14 to TRBJ2-5; D possibly matches TRBD1 or TRBD2 (6 bases each). CDR1 and CDR2 (germline): SGHDN, FVKESK. The V and J ends lost 4 bases and 2 bases respectively, with 38 bases between them. The CDR3 loop spans 23 amino acids. The CDR3 region has the DNA TGTGCCAGCAGCCCGCAAGTCCAGTTTCCACCAATATGGGGGGCATGCTTTCAAGAGACCCAGTACTTC. This sequence encodes CASSPQVQFPPIWGACFQETQYF.

The rearrangement links TRBV27 to TRBJ2-7; D may match TRBD1 or TRBD2 (5 bases each). V dropped 4 bases and J dropped 3 bases, with 10 bases sitting between them. The CDR3 has 13 amino acids. Germline CDR1 is MNHEY and CDR2 is SMNVEV (reference sequence). The CDR3 here is CASSWDELYEQYF. The CDR3 bases are TGTGCCAGCAGTTGGGACGAACTCTACGAGCAGTACTTC.

The gene calls are TRBV6-6 and TRBJ2-1, with TRBD1 matching 7 bases. Trimming cost V 2 bases and J 8 bases; bases outside gene matches: 9. CDR1 is MNHNY and CDR2 is SVGAGI in the germline V gene (reference sequence). This CDR3 is 15 amino acids long. DNA for the CDR3: TGTGCCAGCAGTTACCCATCGACAGGGCGGGATGAGCAGTTCTTC. This codes for CASSYPSTGRDEQFF.

The chain links TRBV10-3 to TRBJ2-5; 14 bases match TRBD2. Per germline, CDR1 ENHRY and CDR2 SYGVKD. Trimming took 4 bases from V and 5 from J; bases not matched to a gene: 6. The CDR3 has 16 residues. In nucleotides, the CDR3 is TGTGCCATCAGTGTTGGACTAGCGGGGGGAGCGGAGACCCAGTACTTC. Translating it yields CAISVGLAGGAETQYF.

The J gene is TRBJ2-7, the V gene TRBV5-1; D not resolved. This CDR3 spans 12 amino acids. Germline CDR1 reads SGHRS; CDR2 reads YFSETQ. V was pared by 4 bases and J by 3 bases, with 8 bases between. CDR3 sequence: CASSESNYEQYF. CDR3 in DNA: TGCGCCAGCAGCGAATCAAACTACGAGCAGTACTTC.

The chain carries TRBV11-3 and TRBJ2-7; 7 bases are a match to TRBD2. Germline V gene sequence: CDR1 SGHNT, CDR2 YENEEA. The CDR3 spans 14 residues. V shed 5 bases, J shed 6 bases, and the junction held 10 bases outside the gene matches. Here the CDR3 reads CASSPRDYGGEQYF. In DNA, the CDR3 is TGTGCCAGCAGCCCCCGGGACTATGGTGGCGAGCAGTACTTC.

This clone was detected only a few times. This rearrangement joins TRBV12-3 or TRBV12-4 to TRBJ2-1; possible D gene TRBD2, 6 bases. This CDR3 region has 13 residues. V dropped 3 bases and J dropped 4 bases, with 7 bases sitting between them. CDR3 bases: TGTGCCAGCAGTTTTCGGGGGTACAATGAGCAGTTCTTC. Translated, it gives CASSFRGYNEQFF.

The chain employs TRBV3-1 (or the pseudogene TRBV3-2) and TRBJ1-2; D remains ambiguous. The CDR3 is 12 residues long. Trimming took off 0 bases at V and 3 bases at J, with 2 bases between the two ends. From germline, CDR1 is LGHDT and CDR2 YNNKEL (reference sequence). The CDR3 sequence is CASSQEDYGYTF. The CDR3 DNA reads TGTGCCAGCAGCCAAGAAGACTATGGCTACACCTTC.

The chain couples TRBV28 to TRBJ1-4, with a weak D call TRBD1 (5 bases). The CDR3 contains 14 residues. Trimming took off 5 bases at V and 8 bases at J, with 15 bases between the two ends. Germline lookup yields CDR1 MDHEN and CDR2 SYDVKM. For the CDR3, the DNA is TGTGCCAGCAGTCCGGTGGGGGTGAGAGAAAAACTGTTTTTT. Translating it yields CASSPVGVREKLFF.